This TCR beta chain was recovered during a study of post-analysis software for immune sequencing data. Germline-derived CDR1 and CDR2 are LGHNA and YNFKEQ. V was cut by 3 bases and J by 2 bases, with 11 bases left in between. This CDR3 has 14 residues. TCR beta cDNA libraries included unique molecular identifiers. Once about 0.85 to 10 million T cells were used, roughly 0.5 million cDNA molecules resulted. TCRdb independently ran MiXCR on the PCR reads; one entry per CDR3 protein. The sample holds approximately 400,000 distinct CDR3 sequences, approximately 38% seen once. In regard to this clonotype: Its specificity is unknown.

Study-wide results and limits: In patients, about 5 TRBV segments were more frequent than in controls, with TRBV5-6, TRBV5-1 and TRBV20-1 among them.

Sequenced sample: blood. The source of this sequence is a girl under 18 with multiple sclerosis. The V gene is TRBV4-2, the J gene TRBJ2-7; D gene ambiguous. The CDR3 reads CASSQAQAPYEQYF. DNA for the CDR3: TGTGCCAGCAGCCAGGCCCAGGCGCCCTACGAGCAGTACTTC.